The 25 T cell receptor beta chains presented below share a single source sample, sequenced in a study of PD-L1 blockade in urothelial cancer. Clones were sequenced by immunoSEQ multiplex PCR, and TCRdb holds only the in-frame ones, with some missing. The top ten clones hold roughly 3.2% of a sample with around 130,000 clones, approximately 84% of them seen once. Time point here: pretreatment peripheral blood. The material sequenced was PBMCs, taken around atezolizumab (anti-PD-L1) treatment. The receptors originated from a man aged 45-65 years with urothelial cancer.

This chain joins TRBV4-2 and TRBJ2-2, with TRBD2 matching over 14 bases. V lost 2 bases to trimming and J lost 5 bases; unmatched junction nucleotides: 7. CDR3 length: 18 amino acids. Germline V lookup: CDR1 LGHNA, CDR2 YNFKEQ. The CDR3 protein is CASSQRGLAGVSTGELFF. CDR3 sequence (DNA): TGTGCCAGCAGCCAAAGGGGACTAGCGGGAGTTTCAACCGGGGAGCTGTTTTTT.

The rearrangement links TRBV30 to TRBJ1-5, with 10 positions matching TRBD1. V dropped 1 base and J dropped 6; count of bases not matched to a gene: 9. CDR1 GTSNPN and CDR2 SVGIG come from the germline V gene (reference sequence). The CDR3 extends over 16 amino acids. The CDR3 coding sequence is TGTGCCTGGAGTGATTACGGGACAGGGGTAGGTCAGCCCCAGCATTTT. It encodes CAWSDYGTGVGQPQHF.

As for this clone: Other nucleotide sequences in the sample specify the same CDR3. The chain is built from TRBV6-1 and TRBJ2-5; 8 nucleotides match TRBD1. The CDR3 contains 16 residues. Trimming at V came to 4 bases and at J to 5 bases, leaving 12 bases not matched to a gene. From germline, CDR1 is MNHNS and CDR2 SASEGT. The CDR3 region is CASSVDWTGRVETQYF. CDR3 DNA sequence: TGTGCCAGCAGTGTTGATTGGACAGGGCGCGTTGAGACCCAGTACTTC.

This clone was recorded only once. The chain combines TRBV5-1 with TRBJ2-7; 9 positions match TRBD2. Germline CDR1 reads SGHRS; CDR2 reads YFSETQ. The CDR3 is 14 amino acids. With 3 bases clipped from V and 7 bases from J, the junction kept 8 bases outside the gene matches. The CDR3 coding sequence is TGCGCCAGCAGCTCCCGGACTAGCGCTAGTGAGCAGTACTTC. Translated: CASSSRTSASEQYF.

The V call is TRBV7-8, the J call TRBJ1-1, with 9 bases aligning to TRBD1. The trim removed 1 base at V and 1 base at J, leaving 1 base unmatched. CDR1 and CDR2 from the germline V gene are SGHVS and FQNEAQ. This CDR3 comprises 15 residues. Written as DNA, the CDR3 is TGTGCCAGCAGCTTAGACAGGGGGCGGAACACTGAAGCTTTCTTT. It encodes CASSLDRGRNTEAFF. The full variable domain, rest sourced from reference TRBV7-8 and TRBJ1-1, is GAGVSQSPRYKVAKRGQDVALRCDPISGHVSLFWYQQALGQGPEFLTYFQNEAQLDKSGLPSDRFFAERPEGSVSTLKIQRTQQEDSAVYLCASSLDRGRNTEAFFGQGTRLTVV.

This sequence joins TRBV6-1 and TRBJ1-1, with D possibly matching TRBD1 (6 bases). Germline V CDR1 and CDR2: MNHNS, SASEGT. Trimming took 5 bases from V and 1 from J, leaving 14 bases between them. CDR3 length equals 15 residues. CDR3 residues: CASSIQGIENTEAFF. The DNA for the CDR3 is TGTGCCAGCAGTATACAGGGAATAGAGAACACTGAAGCTTTCTTT.

The genes are TRBV5-1 and TRBJ2-2, with TRBD2 identical over 11 bases. The CDR3 runs 15 residues. From germline, CDR1 is SGHRS and CDR2 YFSETQ. The J segment lost 6 bases and the V segment lost 4 bases, leaving 5 bases of the junction unmatched. The CDR3 bases are TGCGCCAGCAGCCCCGTAGCGGGAGGGCCCGGGGAGCTGTTTTTT. Its protein product is CASSPVAGGPGELFF.

The chain joins TRBV5-1 to TRBJ2-4; TRBD1 matches at 7 bases. V lost 0 bases and J lost 7; bases outside the gene matches: 4. Germline values: CDR1 SGHRS, CDR2 YFSETQ. CDR3 length: 14 amino acids. CDR3 residues: CASSLATGENIQYF. CDR3 coding DNA: TGCGCCAGCAGCTTGGCCACAGGGGAGAACATTCAGTACTTC.

This chain uses TRBV7-8 with TRBJ2-5, with D perhaps TRBD1 (6 bases). The CDR3 length is 14 residues. Germline CDR1 reads SGHVS; CDR2 reads FQNEAQ. Trimming left V 5 bases short and J 5 bases short, with 15 bases between. CDR3 amino acids: CASSPGTTPETQYF. CDR3 coding DNA: TGTGCCAGCAGCCCGGGGACAACGCCGGAGACCCAGTACTTC.

This chain links TRBV4-1 with TRBJ2-1; no reliable D call. Germline V lookup: CDR1 MGHRA, CDR2 YSYEKL. V was cut by 0 bases and J by 9 bases, with 12 bases left in between. CDR3 length: 14 residues. CDR3 DNA: TGCGCCAGCAGCCAAGATACGGTACCTGGTGAGCAGTTCTTC. Amino acid sequence: CASSQDTVPGEQFF.

The chain joins TRBV2 to TRBJ2-1; 9 bases are a match to TRBD2. Germline lookup yields CDR1 SNHLY and CDR2 FYNNEI. V was pared by 6 bases and J by 6 bases, with 6 bases of the junction left unmatched. CDR3 length: 14 amino acids. CDR3 in DNA: TGTGCCAGCAGGTGGCGGACTAGCGCCAATGAGCAGTTCTTC. Protein product: CASRWRTSANEQFF.

The chain couples TRBV5-6 to TRBJ2-1; the D gene is possibly TRBD2 (6 bases). In germline, CDR1 is SGHDT, CDR2 YYEEEE. This CDR3 region has 15 residues. The V and J ends lost 4 bases and 3 bases respectively, with 14 bases between them. CDR3 protein: CASSPEGLFYNEQFF. The CDR3 DNA reads as TGTGCCAGCAGCCCGGAGGGACTTTTCTACAATGAGCAGTTCTTC.

This clone was recorded only once. The rearrangement joins TRBV29-1 to TRBJ2-1; 9 bases are a match to TRBD2. The germline V gene has CDR1 SQVTM and CDR2 ANQGSEA. V lost 1 base to trimming and J lost 9 bases; unmatched junction nucleotides: 10. The CDR3 is made up of 15 amino acids. The CDR3 reads CSVEGLAGTSREQFF. CDR3 DNA sequence: TGCAGCGTTGAAGGGCTAGCGGGGACGTCGCGTGAGCAGTTCTTC.

The chain combines TRBV9 with TRBJ2-3, with TRBD2 matching over 9 bases. Germline trimming cut 1 base from V and 6 bases from J; bases unmatched to any gene: 6. Germline V gene data show CDR1 as SGDLS and CDR2 as YYNGEE. The CDR3 is 15 residues long. The CDR3 loop is CASSVFAGGPDTQYF. The DNA for the CDR3 is TGTGCCAGCAGCGTATTTGCGGGAGGGCCCGATACGCAGTATTTT. The full variable domain, rest sourced from reference TRBV9 and TRBJ2-3, is DSGVTQTPKHLITATGQRVTLRCSPRSGDLSVYWYQQSLDQGLQFLIQYYNGEERAKGNILERFSAQQFPDLHSELNLSSLELGDSALYFCASSVFAGGPDTQYFGPGTRLTVL.

This clone was detected only a few times. The J gene is TRBJ2-7, the V gene TRBV29-1; 10 bases agree with TRBD2. The CDR3 length is 13 residues. The trim removed 4 bases at V and 6 bases at J, leaving 6 bases unmatched. The germline V gene has CDR1 SQVTM and CDR2 ANQGSEA. The CDR3 loop reads CSVVQREGLEQYF. CDR3 bases: TGCAGCGTTGTCCAGCGGGAGGGCCTCGAGCAGTACTTC.

This clone was seen a few times. In the same sample, other DNA sequences code for this CDR3. The chain combines TRBV11-2 with TRBJ1-1; the D is unclear. The CDR3 runs to 14 residues. Between the trimmed V and J ends, which lost 1 base and 2 bases, there was a span of 8 bases. In germline, CDR1 is SGHAT, CDR2 FQNNGV. CDR3 in DNA: TGTGCCAGCAGCTTAGGTTCGGTAAACACTGAAGCTTTCTTT. Its translation is CASSLGSVNTEAFF.

This sequence joins TRBV2 and TRBJ1-3, with TRBD1 as a possible D gene (5 bases). CDR3 length equals 13 residues. Germline CDR1 SNHLY, CDR2 FYNNEI. V was pared by 7 bases and J by 0 bases, with 7 bases between. The CDR3 sequence is CASKGDSGNTIYF. In nucleotides, the CDR3 is TGTGCCAGCAAAGGGGACTCTGGAAACACCATATATTTT.

This chain links TRBV7-9 with TRBJ2-3, with D perhaps TRBD2 (5 bases). Germline V gives CDR1 SEHNR, CDR2 FQNEAQ (reference sequence). This CDR3 region has 13 residues. Trimming took 1 base from V and 6 from J, leaving 8 bases between them. The CDR3 DNA is TGTGCCAGCAGCTTAGTAGTAGCGGATACGCAGTATTTT. Its protein product is CASSLVVADTQYF.

The chain couples TRBV15 to TRBJ1-2; D might be TRBD1 (5 bases). V lost 8 bases to trimming and J lost 0 bases, with 10 bases between them. Germline CDR1 LNHNV, CDR2 YYDKDF (reference sequence). The CDR3 runs 13 residues. The CDR3, as DNA: TGTGCCACCCAGCAGGGAACTAACTATGGCTACACCTTC. It translates to CATQQGTNYGYTF.

The chain couples TRBV27 to TRBJ2-5; maybe TRBD2 (7 bases). V lost 6 bases and J lost 5, with 16 bases in between. The germline CDR1 and CDR2 sequences are MNHEY and SMNVEV (reference sequence). This CDR3 spans 14 amino acids. CDR3 sequence reads: CASSGPGGWETQYF. The DNA for the CDR3 is TGTGCCAGCAGCGGGCCGGGGGGCTGGGAGACCCAGTACTTC.

The chain combines TRBV19 with TRBJ2-5; a possible D gene is TRBD2 (5 bases). Trimming removed 3 bases from V and 1 base from J, with 6 bases in between. This CDR3 has 13 amino acids. Germline values: CDR1 LNHDA, CDR2 SQIVND (reference sequence). The CDR3 sequence is CASSIEGQETQYF. The CDR3 DNA reads TGTGCCAGTAGTATCGAGGGCCAAGAGACCCAGTACTTC. Drawing the rest from reference TRBV19 and TRBJ2-5, the complete variable domain is DGGITQSPKYLFRKEGQNVTLSCEQNLNHDAMYWYRQDPGQGLRLIYYSQIVNDFQKGDIAEGYSVSREKKESFPLTVTSAQKNPTAFYLCASSIEGQETQYFGPGTRLLVL.

The chain couples TRBV5-1 to TRBJ1-5, with a possible D match to TRBD1 (5 bases). This CDR3 region has 14 residues. Germline lookup yields CDR1 SGHRS and CDR2 YFSETQ. V lost 0 bases, J lost 6 bases, and 10 bases lay in between. CDR3 loop: CASSLAGGVQPQHF. In nucleotides, the CDR3 is TGCGCCAGCAGCTTGGCCGGGGGGGTTCAGCCCCAGCATTTT.

V usage is TRBV6-6 and J usage is TRBJ1-2; 9 nucleotides align to TRBD1. The CDR3 runs 14 residues. Germline CDR1 and CDR2: MNHNY and SVGAGI (reference sequence). V dropped 10 bases and J dropped 8; count of bases not matched to a gene: 14. CDR3 protein: CAISGTGTSRGYTF. Written as DNA, the CDR3 is TGTGCCATCTCAGGGACAGGGACGTCTCGGGGCTACACCTTC.

The rearrangement links TRBV5-1 to TRBJ2-3; 10 nucleotides align to TRBD2. There are 15 residues in the CDR3. Germline CDR1 is SGHRS and CDR2 is YFSETQ. With 3 bases clipped from V and 5 bases from J, the junction kept 6 bases outside the gene matches. The CDR3 loop is CASSSLAGVGDTQYF. The CDR3 region has the DNA TGCGCCAGCAGCTCTCTAGCGGGAGTCGGAGATACGCAGTATTTT. Variable domain in full (rest from reference TRBV5-1 and TRBJ2-3): KAGVTQTPRYLIKTRGQQVTLSCSPISGHRSVSWYQQTPGQGLQFLFEYFSETQRNKGNFPGRFSGRQFSNSRSEMNVSTLELGDSALYLCASSSLAGVGDTQYFGPGTRLTVL.

The V call is TRBV28, the J call TRBJ2-5; weak D call: TRBD2 (5 bases). This CDR3 is 15 amino acids long. V was clipped by 2 bases and J by 6 bases, with 16 bases between them. Germline CDR1 is MDHEN and CDR2 is SYDVKM. Written as DNA, the CDR3 is TGTGCCAGCAGTTTACCCGGGGATGACCGAAAGACCCAGTACTTC. This translates into CASSLPGDDRKTQYF.